Listed below are T cell receptor beta chains from one sample, sequenced in a study of blood T cell repertoires in COVID-19. TCRdb's table, derived via immunoSEQ multiplex PCR, lists solely in-frame clones and lacks some. This table holds fewer than 100,000 clones, roughly 86% found once. Sequenced input: peripheral blood. These receptors came from a human donor with acute or convalescent COVID-19. The donor label of this sample is uncertain. Both conserved end residues are part of each CDR3. A D gene is named only where the DNA matches it firmly. For some rows the clone size is stated as once, few or many, or as a class when expanded; others skip it.

TRBJ1-4,.,.,TRBV28,TGTGCCAGCAGTTACTATGAAAAACTGTTTTTT,CASSYYEKLFF
TRBJ1-5,once,.,TRBV6-6,TGTGCCAGCAGCGTCGGAGAGGATCAGCCCCAGCATTTT,CASSVGEDQPQHF
TRBJ2-5,.,.,TRBV27,TGTGCCAGCAGTTTACCGGGTCGCCAAGAGACCCAGTACTTC,CASSLPGRQETQYF
TRBJ1-1,.,.,TRBV11-2,TGTGCCAGCAGACCCGGGACGGGGGAGTGGGCTGAAGCTTTCTTT,CASRPGTGEWAEAFF
TRBJ2-7,many,.,TRBV11-2,TGTGCCAGCAGCTTAGCTCTTGACAACGTCTACGAGCAGTACTTC,CASSLALDNVYEQYF
TRBJ1-4,.,TRBD1,TRBV5-1,TGCGCCAGCAGCTTGGGGGACAGTGCAACTAATGAAAAACTGTTTTTT,CASSLGDSATNEKLFF
TRBJ2-2,.,.,TRBV9,TGTGCCAGCGAATCCTACCTCGGGGCCGGGGAGCTGTTTTTT,CASESYLGAGELFF
TRBJ2-1,few,TRBD1,TRBV5-5,TGTGCCAGCAGCCCTAGTGGGACAGCCTACAATGAGCAGTTCTTC,CASSPSGTAYNEQFF
TRBJ1-1,.,TRBD1,TRBV15,TGTGCCACCAACCGACAGGGATTGAACACTGAAGCTTTCTTT,CATNRQGLNTEAFF
TRBJ2-1,.,TRBD2,TRBV19,TGTGCCAGTAAGGACGGACTAGCCTCCAATGAGCAGTTCTTC,CASKDGLASNEQFF
TRBJ2-6,.,.,TRBV29-1,TGCAGCGTTGTTACAGGGACCTACTTGTACTCTGGGGCCAACGTCCTGACTTTC,CSVVTGTYLYSGANVLTF
TRBJ1-2,.,TRBD1,TRBV28,TGTGCCAGCAGTAGCCCCGGGACAGGCCCGAACTATGGCTACACCTTC,CASSSPGTGPNYGYTF
TRBJ2-1,.,TRBD1,TRBV11-3,TGTGCCAGCAGCCCCAGACAGGGGGCTATTAATGAGCAGTTCTTC,CASSPRQGAINEQFF
TRBJ2-1,.,TRBD2,TRBV27,TGTGCCAGCAGTTTATCCTCTAGCGGAACCTACAATGAGCAGTTCTTC,CASSLSSSGTYNEQFF
TRBJ1-1,once,TRBD1,TRBV7-9,TGTGCCAGCAGCCCCACGACAGGGGACACTGAAGCTTTCTTT,CASSPTTGDTEAFF
TRBJ1-3,few,.,TRBV30,TGTGCCTGGAGTCCAGTCCGGGCAGGGCATTACACCATATATTTT,CAWSPVRAGHYTIYF
TRBJ1-2,.,TRBD1,TRBV2,TGTGCCAGCAGTCAAAACAGGGGTGCGTATGGCTACACCTTC,CASSQNRGAYGYTF
TRBJ1-4,.,.,TRBV18,TGTGCCAGCTCACCTCGATATCAGGATAATGAAAAACTGTTTTTT,CASSPRYQDNEKLFF
TRBJ1-5,.,TRBD1,TRBV3-1/TRBV3-2,TGTGCCAGCAGCCGAACGACAGGGGATGGCAATCAGCCCCAGCATTTT,CASSRTTGDGNQPQHF
TRBJ2-5,.,TRBD2,TRBV25-1,TGTGCCAGCAGTGAATTGGGAGGGTGGGAGACCCAGTACTTC,CASSELGGWETQYF
TRBJ1-2,.,.,TRBV4-2,TGTGCCAGCAGCCAAGACAGGGGCTGGATGGGCTATGGCTACACCTTC,CASSQDRGWMGYGYTF
TRBJ2-6,few,TRBD1,TRBV2,TGTGCCAGCAGCCCGGGACAGCCCTCTGGGGCCAACGTCCTGACTTTC,CASSPGQPSGANVLTF
TRBJ1-1,.,.,TRBV28,TGTGCCAGCAGCGCAGGGCTAATGAACACTGAAGCTTTCTTT,CASSAGLMNTEAFF
TRBJ2-5,few,TRBD1,TRBV5-1,TGCGCCAGCAGATCGACAGGGCGGCCCCAAGAGACCCAGTACTTC,CASRSTGRPQETQYF
TRBJ2-2,.,.,TRBV9,TGTGCCAGCAGCGTAGAAAATAGGAACACCGGGGAGCTGTTTTTT,CASSVENRNTGELFF
TRBJ2-3,.,.,TRBV28,TGTGCCAGCAGTTTCAATACGCAGTATTTT,CASSFNTQYF
TRBJ1-2,.,.,TRBV4-1,TGCGCCAGCAGCCAAGTGGGCTATGGCGCCTATGGCTACACCTTC,CASSQVGYGAYGYTF
TRBJ2-2,once,.,TRBV19,TGTGCCAGTAGTATTGCCGGGTGGGACACCGGGGAGCTGTTTTTT,CASSIAGWDTGELFF
TRBJ2-5,.,.,TRBV9,TGTGCCAGCAGCGTAGGCGGAAGTTCAGAGACCCAGTACTTC,CASSVGGSSETQYF
TRBJ2-2,.,TRBD2,TRBV4-1,TGCGCCAGCAGCCAAGAGCCAGGACTAGCGGGGAAAAACACCGGGGAGCTGTTTTTT,CASSQEPGLAGKNTGELFF
TRBJ2-7,.,TRBD1,TRBV7-9,TGTGCCAGCTTCGCCAACGAAGGGGGCGGCTTTGAGCAGTACTTC,CASFANEGGGFEQYF
TRBJ2-1,.,.,TRBV7-3,TGTGCCAGCAGCTTAACGTTTACAGGGAGCTCCTACAATGAGCAGTTCTTC,CASSLTFTGSSYNEQFF
TRBJ1-1,.,TRBD1,TRBV7-9,TGTGCCATCACACCCGGGACAGGGTGGCGGGGCACTGAAGCTTTCTTT,CAITPGTGWRGTEAFF
TRBJ1-5,few,TRBD1,TRBV3-1/TRBV3-2,TGTGCCAGCAGCCACAGGACAGGGGGCAATCAGCCCCAGCATTTT,CASSHRTGGNQPQHF
TRBJ1-1,.,.,TRBV7-9,TGTGCCAGCAGCCTAACTGGTTACACTGAAGCTTTCTTT,CASSLTGYTEAFF
TRBJ2-3,.,TRBD2,TRBV5-1,TGCGCCAGCAGCTTGAGGCTAGCGGGGTTGACAGATACGCAGTATTTT,CASSLRLAGLTDTQYF